This T cell receptor (beta chain) was sequenced during a study of vaccination and CD4 T cells after COVID-19. Study background: Convalescent participants consisted of six males and four females, two being Hispanic. Overlapping SARS-CoV-2, HCoV-NL63, HCoV-OC43 and HCoV-229E spike peptides were used to stimulate cells. Study findings and constraints: Convalescent patients gained a median approximately 86% of their reactive clones only post-vaccination.

Researchers used the Oncomine TCR Beta short-read assay to sequence DNA from cultured CD4+ T cells. Extraction of genomic DNA was performed on cultured CD4+ T cells. Each CDR3 protein is one row after TCRdb ran MiXCR on the PCR reads. In the table there are over 10,000 distinct CDR3 sequences, 40% to 50% of which are singletons. Relative to its sample, this clonotype is medium-sized (0.01 to 0.1%). Its antigen is not identified. Treatment described: roughly ten-day PBMC culture with coronavirus spike peptide pools or control peptides (ViraFEST assay). Sequencing used CD4+ T cells from blood, cultured in vitro. This TCR was sampled from a human donor who had recovered from COVID-19.

The CDR3 bases are TGTGCCAGCAGCTTAGGTGGACTAGCGGGAGTGGAGACCCAGTACTTC. It translates to CASSLGGLAGVETQYF. The V and J genes are TRBV11-2 and TRBJ2-5, with 13 bases fitting TRBD2. The V and J ends lost 1 base and 5 bases, in that order; junction bases with no gene match: 4. The CDR3 sequence is 16 residues long. CDR1 is SGHAT, CDR2 FQNNGV, per germline.